A single T cell receptor beta chain is shown here with its context. Antigen: not known. This sample is drawn from a study of long-term antiretroviral therapy in people with HIV. Study-level results: Pre-ART expanded TRB clones stayed dominant throughout, though often decreasing after ART. CDR3 lengths in HIV samples spanned a narrower range than controls.

The run of the v3.0 immunoSEQ assay was at survey level. TCRdb's table, derived via immunoSEQ multiplex PCR, lists solely in-frame clones and lacks some. Of more than 20,000 clones listed, 85% are singletons. A minimum of one pre-ART and two post-ART PBMC samples existed for each donor. It was in the United States that all participants with HIV were treated. The receptor was derived from a man between 40 and 49 years old with HIV. Sample: unsorted PBMCs, taken 2.3 years after starting antiretroviral therapy.

CDR3 region: CASSPDRNGEKLFF. For the CDR3, the DNA is TGTGCCAGCAGCCCGGACAGGAACGGTGAAAAACTGTTTTTT. The V and J genes are TRBV7-7 and TRBJ1-4, with TRBD1 identical over 7 bases. V was pared by 5 bases and J by 7 bases, with 7 bases of the junction left unmatched. The germline CDR1 and CDR2 sequences are SSHAT and FNYEAQ (reference sequence). This CDR3 is built from 14 residues.